The T cell receptor (beta chain) described here comes from a study of blood T cell repertoires in COVID-19. For the study at large: Spain, Italy and the United States supplied samples that represented acute and convalescent COVID-19. Sources were T cells, B-cell-depleted T cells, or PBMCs; the material itself was cDNA or gDNA.

The CDR3 runs 13 residues. The V end lost 5 bases, the J end lost 3 bases, and 11 bases lay between the germline ends. Germline values: CDR1 MGHRA, CDR2 YSYEKL. Under the authors' procedure: How many nucleated cells were present was estimated from reference gene primer amplification. This table comes from immunoSEQ multiplex PCR, and its TCRdb copy is limited to in-frame clones, with some not included. Clone size and the V and J calls come from that table; the DNA yielded D and trimming. The repertoire holds approximately 99,000 clones, with less than 85% as singletons. The TCR comes from a woman between 40 and 55 years old with acute or convalescent COVID-19. Sequenced material: peripheral blood. The rearrangement links TRBV4-1 to TRBJ2-7, with D tentatively TRBD1 (6 bases). Here the CDR3 reads CASSFGQLYEQYF. In DNA, the CDR3 is TGCGCCAGCAGCTTCGGACAGCTCTACGAGCAGTACTTC.